This T cell receptor (beta chain) appears in the sequencing data of a study of OX40 agonist ivuxolimab in advanced cancers. Germline CDR1 is SGHDT and CDR2 is YYEEEE. There are 13 residues in the CDR3. The V and J ends lost 5 bases and 0 bases respectively, with 9 bases between them. Produced via immunoSEQ multiplex PCR; TCRdb's table is partial and in-frame only. The repertoire has roughly 20,000 clones, 72% of them found once; the top ten carry approximately 24%. The clonotype was recovered from an adult with an advanced solid tumor such as melanoma, head and neck, liver or kidney cancer. The chain recombines TRBV5-6 with TRBJ2-7; D not resolved. The sample here was CD4+ or CD8+ T cells sorted from blood, taken in a trial of the OX40 agonist ivuxolimab. CDR3 DNA: TGTGCCAGCAGGGACCGGGCCTCCTACGAGCAGTACTTC. Protein sequence: CASRDRASYEQYF.